A selection of T cell receptor beta chains follows, all from one sample in a study of T cells in Graves' hyperthyroidism and ophthalmopathy. TCRdb re-called the multiplex PCR reads with MiXCR, one entry per CDR3 protein. Found here are around 500,000 distinct CDR3 sequences, 16% of them singletons; the top ten hold around 32%. Material for sequencing was blood. These receptor sequences come from a woman aged 25-40 years with Graves' ophthalmopathy. The CDR3 runs from the conserved cysteine through the conserved F or W. Each record gives: V gene, J gene, CDR3 protein.

v_gene: TRBV28; j_gene: TRBJ2-5; CDR3aa: CASSLVGGSGETQYF
v_gene: TRBV4-3; j_gene: TRBJ2-1; CDR3aa: CASSQDCGNEQFF
v_gene: TRBV20-1; j_gene: TRBJ2-1; CDR3aa: CSAKAARGGVGNEQFF
v_gene: TRBV7-9; j_gene: TRBJ1-1; CDR3aa: CASSPALMGTEAFF
v_gene: TRBV29-1; j_gene: TRBJ1-1; CDR3aa: CSVRAGGNTEAFF
v_gene: TRBV2; j_gene: TRBJ2-7; CDR3aa: CASSGPIWGGEQYF
v_gene: TRBV9; j_gene: TRBJ2-5; CDR3aa: CASNREGVETQYF
v_gene: TRBV28; j_gene: TRBJ1-3; CDR3aa: CASSLTGASGRALPLYF
v_gene: TRBV29-1; j_gene: TRBJ1-2; CDR3aa: CSVEEGGLGGYTF
v_gene: TRBV12-3/TRBV12-4; j_gene: TRBJ2-5; CDR3aa: CASSLVAGVVAETQYF
v_gene: TRBV27; j_gene: TRBJ1-6; CDR3aa: CASSLWRGYSPLHF
v_gene: TRBV20-1; j_gene: TRBJ2-1; CDR3aa: CSARLSGTAEAQFF
v_gene: TRBV6-2/TRBV6-3; j_gene: TRBJ2-2; CDR3aa: CASSYLGADTGELFF
v_gene: TRBV9; j_gene: TRBJ2-5; CDR3aa: CASSARQGETQYF
v_gene: TRBV28; j_gene: TRBJ1-6; CDR3aa: CASSLSYKNRAASPLHF
v_gene: TRBV20-1; j_gene: TRBJ2-2; CDR3aa: CSAKGSGFANTGELFF
v_gene: TRBV11-1; j_gene: TRBJ2-7; CDR3aa: CASSLRDIPYEQYF
v_gene: TRBV18; j_gene: TRBJ2-7; CDR3aa: CASSTETSGPYEQYF
v_gene: TRBV4-3; j_gene: TRBJ2-1; CDR3aa: CASSQALDYSYNEQFF
v_gene: TRBV9; j_gene: TRBJ2-7; CDR3aa: CASSVEGTGLYEQYF
v_gene: TRBV11-2; j_gene: TRBJ2-7; CDR3aa: CASSLAQGYEQYF
v_gene: TRBV9; j_gene: TRBJ2-1; CDR3aa: CASSPSWLQGEQFF
v_gene: TRBV4-1; j_gene: TRBJ2-7; CDR3aa: CASSQEASRLYEQYF
v_gene: TRBV28; j_gene: TRBJ1-2; CDR3aa: CASSLFAGGYGYTF
v_gene: TRBV4-1; j_gene: TRBJ2-1; CDR3aa: CASSQVQEVGRVSYNEQFF
v_gene: TRBV11-2; j_gene: TRBJ2-4; CDR3aa: CASSLVRAKNIQYF
v_gene: TRBV4-2; j_gene: TRBJ2-3; CDR3aa: CASTTLSSMGGGTDTQYF
v_gene: TRBV10-3; j_gene: TRBJ1-6; CDR3aa: CAISGTLGSPLHF
v_gene: TRBV20-1; j_gene: TRBJ2-7; CDR3aa: CSARDTDKDYEQYF
v_gene: TRBV7-9; j_gene: TRBJ2-1; CDR3aa: CASSRRTGVVNEQFF
v_gene: TRBV12-3/TRBV12-4; j_gene: TRBJ2-6; CDR3aa: CASSRGTGGRTGANVLTF
v_gene: TRBV20-1; j_gene: TRBJ2-1; CDR3aa: CSAHSLAGDYNEQFF
v_gene: TRBV7-2; j_gene: TRBJ2-3; CDR3aa: CASSLFPGRKSSTDTQYF
v_gene: TRBV7-9; j_gene: TRBJ1-4; CDR3aa: CASTIQGVNEKLFF
v_gene: TRBV7-8; j_gene: TRBJ2-2; CDR3aa: CASSILLGPRELFF
v_gene: TRBV30; j_gene: TRBJ2-2; CDR3aa: CAWSGGSNTGELFF
v_gene: TRBV20-1; j_gene: TRBJ2-2; CDR3aa: CSARPRTSGGLAGELFF
v_gene: TRBV27; j_gene: TRBJ2-7; CDR3aa: CASSLLGQGRRQYF
v_gene: TRBV30; j_gene: TRBJ1-2; CDR3aa: CAWSVMQGDYGYTF
v_gene: TRBV12-3/TRBV12-4; j_gene: TRBJ2-2; CDR3aa: CASDDRGMLGGELFF
v_gene: TRBV20-1; j_gene: TRBJ1-2; CDR3aa: CSATDRGFYGYTF
v_gene: TRBV7-3; j_gene: TRBJ2-7; CDR3aa: CASSQAPGLVYEQYF
v_gene: TRBV7-2; j_gene: TRBJ2-2; CDR3aa: CASSLAGPGELFF
v_gene: TRBV24-1; j_gene: TRBJ2-2; CDR3aa: CATSDLRPRTDRGVGGELFF
v_gene: TRBV14; j_gene: TRBJ2-3; CDR3aa: CASSPSFQGASDTQYF
v_gene: TRBV28; j_gene: TRBJ2-1; CDR3aa: CASSLRSFSYNEQFF
v_gene: TRBV20-1; j_gene: TRBJ2-5; CDR3aa: CSARDLIGLAGETQYF
v_gene: TRBV28; j_gene: TRBJ1-4; CDR3aa: CASSLSATDEKLFF
v_gene: TRBV10-3; j_gene: TRBJ1-5; CDR3aa: CAISGSGRVQPQHF